The clone carrying this T cell receptor (beta chain) appeared many times. The sample is drawn from a study of neurological immune-mediated disorders. MiXCR was run by TCRdb on the 5' RACE reads, yielding one entry per CDR3 protein. Counted here are about 48,000 distinct CDR3 sequences, 10% occurring once; the ten biggest clones make up roughly 20%. Between the trimmed V and J ends, which lost 0 bases and 0 bases, there was a span of 13 bases. The CDR3 is 17 residues long. CDR1 is SGHRS and CDR2 is YFSETQ in the germline V gene. The gene calls are TRBV5-1 and TRBJ1-3; perhaps TRBD1 as D (6 bases). The sequenced sample was PBMCs. The receptor was derived from a woman aged 40-49 years with HTLV-1-associated myelopathy (HAM/TSP). Here the CDR3 reads CASSLGHRTVSGNTIYF. DNA for the CDR3: TGCGCCAGCAGCTTGGGTCATCGGACAGTCTCTGGAAACACCATATATTTT. Using reference TRBV5-1 and TRBJ1-3 for the parts outside the CDR3, the full variable domain is KAGVTQTPRYLIKTRGQQVTLSCSPISGHRSVSWYQQTPGQGLQFLFEYFSETQRNKGNFPGRFSGRQFSNSRSEMNVSTLELGDSALYLCASSLGHRTVSGNTIYFGEGSWLTVV.